What follows is one T cell receptor (beta chain) and its context. Its antigen is unknown. The sample originates from a study of blood T cells in healthy people across ages. PBMCs numbering at least 6 million were isolated per sample. A second PCR, run for about 6 to 12 cycles, used a sample-barcoded 5' primer plus a J-beta primer mix. TCRdb re-analysed the 5' RACE reads in MiXCR, keeping a single row per CDR3 protein. The repertoire holds under 950,000 distinct CDR3 sequences, with about 24% as singletons. Study findings and constraints: A strong correlation was found between TCR beta diversity and the percentage of naive T cells.

The CDR3 loop spans 15 amino acids. Germline CDR1 LGHDT, CDR2 YNNKEL (reference sequence). J was trimmed by 1 base and V by 5 bases; bases with no gene match: 6. Material for sequencing was blood. The receptor was isolated from a man in his 70s in good health. V gene TRBV3-1 combines with J gene TRBJ1-1; 8 bases are a match to TRBD1. The CDR3: CASSFTGGWNTEAFF. The DNA of the CDR3 is TGTGCCAGCAGCTTTACAGGGGGGTGGAACACTGAAGCTTTCTTT. Supplemented by reference TRBV3-1 and TRBJ1-1, the full variable domain reads DTAVSQTPKYLVTQMGNDKSIKCEQNLGHDTMYWYKQDSKKFLKIMFSYNNKELIINETVPNRFSPKSPDKAHLNLHINSLELGDSAVYFCASSFTGGWNTEAFFGQGTRLTVV.